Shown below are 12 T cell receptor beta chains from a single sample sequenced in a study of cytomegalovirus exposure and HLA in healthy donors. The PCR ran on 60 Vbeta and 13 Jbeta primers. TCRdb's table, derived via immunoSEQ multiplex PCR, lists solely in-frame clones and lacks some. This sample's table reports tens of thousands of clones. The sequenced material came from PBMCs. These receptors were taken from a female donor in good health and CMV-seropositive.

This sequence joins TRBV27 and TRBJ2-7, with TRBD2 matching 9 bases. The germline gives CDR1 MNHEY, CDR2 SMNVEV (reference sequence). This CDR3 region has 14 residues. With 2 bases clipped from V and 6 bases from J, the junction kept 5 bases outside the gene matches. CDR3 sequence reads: CASSLIAGAGEQYF. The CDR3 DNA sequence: TGTGCCAGCAGTTTAATAGCGGGAGCGGGCGAGCAGTACTTC.

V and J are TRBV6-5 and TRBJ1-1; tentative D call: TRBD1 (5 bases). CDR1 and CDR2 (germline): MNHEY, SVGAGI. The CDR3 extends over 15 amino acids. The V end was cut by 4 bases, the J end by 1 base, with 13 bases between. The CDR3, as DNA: TGTGCCAGCAGTTTATCTTCAACAGGGAACACTGAAGCTTTCTTT. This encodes CASSLSSTGNTEAFF.

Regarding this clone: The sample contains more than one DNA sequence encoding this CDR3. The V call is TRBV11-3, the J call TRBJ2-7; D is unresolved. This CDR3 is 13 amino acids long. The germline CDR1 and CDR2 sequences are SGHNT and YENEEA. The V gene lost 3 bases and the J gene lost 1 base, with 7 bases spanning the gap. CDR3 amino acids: CASSLTSSYEQYF. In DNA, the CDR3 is TGTGCCAGCAGCTTGACAAGTTCCTACGAGCAGTACTTC.

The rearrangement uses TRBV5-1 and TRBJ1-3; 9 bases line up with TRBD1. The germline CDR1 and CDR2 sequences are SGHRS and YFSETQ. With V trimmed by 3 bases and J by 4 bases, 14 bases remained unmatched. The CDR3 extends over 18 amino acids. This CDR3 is CASSWGTGHPAAGNTIYF. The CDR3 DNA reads TGCGCCAGCAGCTGGGGGACAGGGCACCCTGCTGCGGGAAACACCATATATTTT.

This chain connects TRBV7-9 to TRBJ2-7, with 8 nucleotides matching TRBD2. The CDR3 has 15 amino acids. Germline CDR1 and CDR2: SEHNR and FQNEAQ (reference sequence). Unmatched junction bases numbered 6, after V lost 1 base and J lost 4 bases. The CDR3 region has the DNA TGTGCCAGCAGCTTAGTAGACGGGAGGGCGTACGAGCAGTACTTC. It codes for CASSLVDGRAYEQYF.

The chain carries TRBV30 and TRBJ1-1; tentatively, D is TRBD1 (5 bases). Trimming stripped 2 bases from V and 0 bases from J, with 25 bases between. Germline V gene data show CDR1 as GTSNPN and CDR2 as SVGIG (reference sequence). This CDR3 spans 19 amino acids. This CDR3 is CAWSTPPSTDSAMNTEAFF. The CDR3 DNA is TGTGCCTGGAGTACGCCACCCTCCACCGACAGTGCAATGAACACTGAAGCTTTCTTT.

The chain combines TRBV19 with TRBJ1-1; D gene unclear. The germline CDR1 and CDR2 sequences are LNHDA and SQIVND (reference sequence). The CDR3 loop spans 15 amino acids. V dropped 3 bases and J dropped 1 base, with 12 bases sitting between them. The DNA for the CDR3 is TGTGCCAGTAGTATTTATGGACTCCAGAACACTGAAGCTTTCTTT. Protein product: CASSIYGLQNTEAFF.

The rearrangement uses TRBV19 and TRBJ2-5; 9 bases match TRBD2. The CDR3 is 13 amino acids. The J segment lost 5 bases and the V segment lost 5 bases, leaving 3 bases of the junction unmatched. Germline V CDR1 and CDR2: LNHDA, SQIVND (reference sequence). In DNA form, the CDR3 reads TGTGCCAGTAGTTGGCGGGAGGGGGAGACCCAGTACTTC. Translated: CASSWREGETQYF.

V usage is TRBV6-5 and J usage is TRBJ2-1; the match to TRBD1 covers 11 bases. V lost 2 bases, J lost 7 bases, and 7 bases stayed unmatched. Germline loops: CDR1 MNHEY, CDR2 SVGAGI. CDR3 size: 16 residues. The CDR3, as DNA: TGTGCCAGCAGTTACAGTTGGGGACAGGGGGTAAATGAGCAGTTCTTC. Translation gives CASSYSWGQGVNEQFF.

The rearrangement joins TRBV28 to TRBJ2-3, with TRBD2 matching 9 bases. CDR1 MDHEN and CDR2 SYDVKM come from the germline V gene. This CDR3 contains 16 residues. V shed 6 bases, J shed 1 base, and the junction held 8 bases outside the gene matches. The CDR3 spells CASSPISGSGTDTQYF. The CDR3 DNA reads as TGTGCCAGCAGCCCAATTAGCGGGAGTGGCACAGATACGCAGTATTTT.

CDR3 DNA: TGCGCCAGCAGCTTGGTATTCCCCGAGGCAGGGCCCACCGGGGAGCTGTTTTTT. Residues: CASSLVFPEAGPTGELFF. The V gene is TRBV5-1, the J gene TRBJ2-2; possibly TRBD1 for D (5 bases). V lost 0 bases, J lost 4 bases, and 19 bases lay in between. CDR3 length: 18 amino acids. From germline, CDR1 is SGHRS and CDR2 YFSETQ. The full variable domain, rest sourced from reference TRBV5-1 and TRBJ2-2, is KAGVTQTPRYLIKTRGQQVTLSCSPISGHRSVSWYQQTPGQGLQFLFEYFSETQRNKGNFPGRFSGRQFSNSRSEMNVSTLELGDSALYLCASSLVFPEAGPTGELFFGEGSRLTVL.

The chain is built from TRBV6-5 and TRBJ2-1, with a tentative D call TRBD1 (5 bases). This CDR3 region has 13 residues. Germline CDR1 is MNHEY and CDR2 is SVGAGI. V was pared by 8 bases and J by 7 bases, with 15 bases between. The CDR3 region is CASQKGQRNEQFF. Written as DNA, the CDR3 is TGTGCCAGCCAAAAGGGGCAAAGGAATGAGCAGTTCTTC.